Described below is a single T cell receptor (beta chain) sequence and its context. This entry comes from a study of cytomegalovirus exposure and HLA in healthy donors. In the study overall: Among the 300 to 500 donors who were genotyped, 81% fell in the genetic ancestry cluster that is associated with self-reported Caucasian donors.

The PCR made use of 60 Vbeta and 13 Jbeta primers. Some clones are missing from TCRdb's copy, which holds only in-frame ones; the method was immunoSEQ multiplex PCR. The sample lists 150,000 to 200,000 clones; around four fifths were seen once. The sequenced sample consisted of PBMCs. The sequence was collected from a man aged 45-65 years in good health and CMV-seropositive.

The CDR3 spells CASEGGGAATVEKLFF. Written as DNA, the CDR3 is TGTGCCAGCGAGGGGGGAGGGGCTGCTACCGTGGAAAAACTGTTTTTT. The chain combines TRBV28 with TRBJ1-4; D may be TRBD1 (6 bases). CDR3 length equals 16 residues. CDR1 is MDHEN and CDR2 is SYDVKM in the germline V gene. Trimming removed 8 bases at V and 8 bases at J, with 24 bases between.